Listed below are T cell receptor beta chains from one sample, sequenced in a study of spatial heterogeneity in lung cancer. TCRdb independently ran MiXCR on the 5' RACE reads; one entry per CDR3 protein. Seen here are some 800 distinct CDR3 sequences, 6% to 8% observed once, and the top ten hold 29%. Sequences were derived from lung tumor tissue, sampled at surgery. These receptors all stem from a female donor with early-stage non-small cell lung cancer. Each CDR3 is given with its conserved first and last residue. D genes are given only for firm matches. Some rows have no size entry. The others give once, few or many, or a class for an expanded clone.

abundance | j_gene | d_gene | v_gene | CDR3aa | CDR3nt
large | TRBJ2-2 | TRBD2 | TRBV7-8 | CASSSRTSGGLGLFF | TGTGCCAGCAGCTCGAGGACTAGCGGGGGGTTAGGGCTGTTTTTT
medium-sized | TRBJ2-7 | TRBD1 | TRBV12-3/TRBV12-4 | CASRSTDRIDYEQYF | TGTGCCAGCAGGTCGACGGACAGGATAGACTACGAGCAGTACTTC
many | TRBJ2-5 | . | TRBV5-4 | CASSAGASYQETQYF | TGTGCCAGTTCGGCGGGGGCCTCGTACCAAGAGACCCAGTACTTC
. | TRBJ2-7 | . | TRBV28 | CASSLLARLEQYF | TGTGCCAGCAGTTTATTAGCGCGTCTGGAGCAGTACTTC
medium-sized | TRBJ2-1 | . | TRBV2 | CASSAPNEQFF | TGTGCCAGCAGTGCCCCTAATGAGCAGTTCTTC
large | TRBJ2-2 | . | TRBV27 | CASRITGTGELFF | TGTGCCAGCAGAATTACCGGCACCGGGGAGCTGTTTTTT
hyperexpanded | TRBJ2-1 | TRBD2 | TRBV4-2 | CASSQASGLLGNEQFF | TGTGCCAGCAGCCAGGCTAGCGGGTTATTGGGCAATGAGCAGTTCTTC
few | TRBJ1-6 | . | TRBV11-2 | CASRSVRDDSPLHF | TGTGCCAGCAGAAGCGTCCGGGATGATTCACCCCTCCACTTT
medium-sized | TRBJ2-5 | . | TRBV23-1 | CATPTGRNKETQYF | TGCGCCACACCCACGGGGCGAAACAAAGAGACCCAGTACTTC
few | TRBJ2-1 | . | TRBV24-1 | CATSDPSRPSYNEQFF | TGTGCCACCAGTGACCCCAGCCGGCCATCCTACAATGAGCAGTTCTTC
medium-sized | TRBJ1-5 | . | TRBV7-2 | CASSLVEGQPQHF | TGTGCCAGCAGCTTAGTAGAGGGGCAGCCCCAGCATTTT
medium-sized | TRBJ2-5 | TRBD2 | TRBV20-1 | CSATDSGGQETQYF | TGCAGTGCTACTGACTCGGGGGGCCAAGAGACCCAGTACTTC
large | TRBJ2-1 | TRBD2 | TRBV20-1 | CSARDLRGSVPFEQFF | TGCAGTGCTAGGGACCTTCGCGGGAGCGTCCCCTTTGAGCAGTTCTTC
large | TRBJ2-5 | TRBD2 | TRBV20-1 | CSARLAGMETQYF | TGCAGTGCTAGATTAGCGGGAATGGAGACCCAGTACTTC